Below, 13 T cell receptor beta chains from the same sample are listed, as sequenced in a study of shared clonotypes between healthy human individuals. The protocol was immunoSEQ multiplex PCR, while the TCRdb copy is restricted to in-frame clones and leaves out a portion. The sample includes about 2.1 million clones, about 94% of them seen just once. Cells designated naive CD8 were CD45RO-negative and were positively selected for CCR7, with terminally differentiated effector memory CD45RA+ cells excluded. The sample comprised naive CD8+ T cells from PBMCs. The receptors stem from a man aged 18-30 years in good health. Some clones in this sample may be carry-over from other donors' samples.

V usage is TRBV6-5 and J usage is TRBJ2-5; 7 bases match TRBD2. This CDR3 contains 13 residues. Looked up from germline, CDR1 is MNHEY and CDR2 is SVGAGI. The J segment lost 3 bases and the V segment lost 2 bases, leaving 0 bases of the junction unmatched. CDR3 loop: CASSYGGEETQYF. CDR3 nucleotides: TGTGCCAGCAGTTACGGGGGGGAAGAGACCCAGTACTTC.

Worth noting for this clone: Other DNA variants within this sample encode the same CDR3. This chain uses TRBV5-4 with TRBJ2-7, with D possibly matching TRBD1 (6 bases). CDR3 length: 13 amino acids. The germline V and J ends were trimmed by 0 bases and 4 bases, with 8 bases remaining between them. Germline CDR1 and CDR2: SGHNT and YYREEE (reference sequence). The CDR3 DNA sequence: TGTGCCAGCAGCTTGGAAGGGGGATACGAGCAGTACTTC. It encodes CASSLEGGYEQYF.

The CDR3 region is CASSLRLGGLTYEQYF. The CDR3 coding sequence is TGTGCCAGCAGCTTAAGACTCGGCGGGCTCACCTACGAGCAGTACTTC. The chain recombines TRBV7-9 with TRBJ2-7; TRBD2 might be the D (5 bases). The CDR3 is 16 amino acids. Germline CDR1 is SEHNR and CDR2 is FQNEAQ (reference sequence). V dropped 2 bases and J dropped 2 bases, with 16 bases sitting between them.

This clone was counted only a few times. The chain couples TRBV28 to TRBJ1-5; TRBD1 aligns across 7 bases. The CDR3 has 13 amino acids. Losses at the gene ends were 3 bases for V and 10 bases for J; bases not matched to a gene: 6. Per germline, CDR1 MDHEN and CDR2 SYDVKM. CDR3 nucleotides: TGTGCCAGCAGTTTCGGACAGGCCGAACCCCAGCATTTT. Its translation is CASSFGQAEPQHF. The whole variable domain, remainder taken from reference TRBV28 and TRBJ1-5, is DVKVTQSSRYLVKRTGEKVFLECVQDMDHENMFWYRQDPGLGLRLIYFSYDVKMKEKGDIPEGYSVSREKKERFSLILESASTNQTSMYLCASSFGQAEPQHFGDGTRLSIL.

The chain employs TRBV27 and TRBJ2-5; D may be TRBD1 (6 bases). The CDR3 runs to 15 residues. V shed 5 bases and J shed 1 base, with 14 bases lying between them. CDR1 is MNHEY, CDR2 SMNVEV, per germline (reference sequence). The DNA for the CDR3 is TGTGCCAGCAGTCTAGGGGCAGGGGTCCAAGAGACCCAGTACTTC. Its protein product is CASSLGAGVQETQYF.

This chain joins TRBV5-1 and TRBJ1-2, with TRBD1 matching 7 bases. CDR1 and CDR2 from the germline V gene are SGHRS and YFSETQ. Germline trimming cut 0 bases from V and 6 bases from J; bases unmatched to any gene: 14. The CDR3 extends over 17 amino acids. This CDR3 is CASSLGITGTELDGYTF. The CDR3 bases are TGCGCCAGCAGCTTGGGCATTACCGGGACAGAGTTGGATGGCTACACCTTC.

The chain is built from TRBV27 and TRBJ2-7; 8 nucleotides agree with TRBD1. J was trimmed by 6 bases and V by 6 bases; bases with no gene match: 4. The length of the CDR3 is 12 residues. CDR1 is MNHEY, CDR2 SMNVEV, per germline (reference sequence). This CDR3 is CASRPQGGEQYF. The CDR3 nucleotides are TGTGCCAGCAGGCCACAGGGGGGCGAGCAGTACTTC.

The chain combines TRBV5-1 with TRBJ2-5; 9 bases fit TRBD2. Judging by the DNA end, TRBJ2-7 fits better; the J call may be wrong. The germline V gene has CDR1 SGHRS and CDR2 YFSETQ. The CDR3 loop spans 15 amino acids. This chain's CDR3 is CASSPPRAGGSEQYF. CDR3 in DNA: TGCGCCAGCAGCCCTCCGCGAGCGGGAGGAAGCGAGCAGTACTTC.

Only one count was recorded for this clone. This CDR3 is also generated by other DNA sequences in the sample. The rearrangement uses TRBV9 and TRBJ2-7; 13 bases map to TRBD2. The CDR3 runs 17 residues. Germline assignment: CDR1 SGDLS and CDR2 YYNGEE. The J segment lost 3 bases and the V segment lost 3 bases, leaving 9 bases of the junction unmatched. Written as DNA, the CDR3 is TGTGCCAGCAGCGCTACTAGCGGGAGGGCCCTGGGCTACGAGCAGTACTTC. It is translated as CASSATSGRALGYEQYF.

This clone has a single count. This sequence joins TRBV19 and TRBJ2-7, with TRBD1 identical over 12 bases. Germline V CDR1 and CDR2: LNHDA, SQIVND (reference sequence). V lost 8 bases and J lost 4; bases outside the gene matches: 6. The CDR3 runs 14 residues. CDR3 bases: TGTGCCAGTGGGGGACAGGGGGCGTTGTACGAGCAGTACTTC. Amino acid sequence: CASGGQGALYEQYF.

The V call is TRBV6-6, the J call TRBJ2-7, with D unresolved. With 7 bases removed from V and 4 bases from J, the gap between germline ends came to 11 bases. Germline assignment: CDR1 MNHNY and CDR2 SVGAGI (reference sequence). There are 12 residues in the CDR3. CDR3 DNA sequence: TGTGCCAGCACCATGAGCGTTTACGAGCAGTACTTC. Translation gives CASTMSVYEQYF.

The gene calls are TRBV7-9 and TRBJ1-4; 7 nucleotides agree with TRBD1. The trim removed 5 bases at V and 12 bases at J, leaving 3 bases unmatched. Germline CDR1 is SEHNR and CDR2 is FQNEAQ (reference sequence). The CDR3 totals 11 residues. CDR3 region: CASSTTGELFF. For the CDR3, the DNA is TGTGCCAGCAGCACCACAGGGGAACTGTTTTTT.

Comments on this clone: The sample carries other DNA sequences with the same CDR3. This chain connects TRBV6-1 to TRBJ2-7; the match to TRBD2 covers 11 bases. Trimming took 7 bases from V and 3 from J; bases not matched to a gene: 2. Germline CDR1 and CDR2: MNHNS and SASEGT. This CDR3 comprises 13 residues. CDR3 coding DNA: TGTGCCAGCACCGGGACTAGCGGCTACGAGCAGTACTTC. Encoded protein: CASTGTSGYEQYF.